This T cell receptor beta chain was captured by sequencing in a study of molecular identifiers for immune sequencing clone quantification. The naive CD8 libraries originated from between roughly 18,000 and 1,000,000 sorted cells and drew on 10%, 30% or 50% RNA. This clonotype has ten or more counts. The antigen remains unidentified. Previously described methods and listed TCR primers were used for bulk TCR libraries. TCRdb passed the PCR reads through MiXCR, listing each CDR3 protein once. The table includes about 640,000 distinct CDR3 sequences, about 20% detected once. Broader study findings: Barcodes shared by identical TCR molecules could lead to underestimated sizes of highly expanded clones. Clones of above 20 RNA copies carried over 99% of effector molecules; in naive cells they carried under 1%.

This CDR3 has 19 residues. The germline V gene encodes CDR1 SGHAT and CDR2 FQNNGV. Trimming took 0 bases from V and 4 from J; bases not matched to a gene: 12. The sequence derives from a human donor in good health. Some libraries in this study had Jurkat cell RNA spiked in. The rearrangement links TRBV11-2 to TRBJ2-1; 10 bases map to TRBD2. The sample comprised naive CD8+ T cells from blood, with Jurkat cell RNA spiked in. Subset given: FACS-sorted CD8+CD4-CCR7+CD45RA+ naive T cells. The CDR3 loop reads CASSLDGLAGALKYNEQFF. The CDR3 DNA follows: TGTGCCAGCAGCTTAGATGGGCTAGCGGGGGCCCTAAAATACAATGAGCAGTTCTTC.